This T cell receptor beta chain was observed in a study of regulatory T cells in long-lasting Graves disease. Germline V gives CDR1 SEHNR, CDR2 FQNEAQ (reference sequence). There are 16 residues in the CDR3. The V gene end was trimmed by 5 bases and the J gene end by 1 base; junction bases not matched to a gene: 7. This clonotype was counted many times. Stated time point: newly diagnosed GD, antithyroid drugs for less than 3 months. PBMC-extracted RNA yielded the TCR library. With EDTA tubes as the receptacles, around 10 milliliters of peripheral blood were drawn. Libraries of TCR beta came from iRepertoire HTBI primers plus Arm-PCR of CDR3 regions. TCRdb independently ran MiXCR on the multiplex PCR reads; one entry per CDR3 protein. The sample records hundreds of thousands of distinct CDR3 sequences, about 16% being singletons. These data also featured in a second study, about T cells in Graves' hyperthyroidism and ophthalmopathy.

The material sequenced was peripheral blood mononuclear cells (PBMCs), taken at new diagnosis, from a patient treated with antithyroid drugs. The TCR originated in a young woman with Graves disease. The V and J genes are TRBV7-9 and TRBJ2-3; 9 bases match TRBD1. In DNA, the CDR3 is TGTGCCAGCAGCCAGGGACAGGGAATCGGCACAGATACGCAGTATTTT. It translates to CASSQGQGIGTDTQYF.